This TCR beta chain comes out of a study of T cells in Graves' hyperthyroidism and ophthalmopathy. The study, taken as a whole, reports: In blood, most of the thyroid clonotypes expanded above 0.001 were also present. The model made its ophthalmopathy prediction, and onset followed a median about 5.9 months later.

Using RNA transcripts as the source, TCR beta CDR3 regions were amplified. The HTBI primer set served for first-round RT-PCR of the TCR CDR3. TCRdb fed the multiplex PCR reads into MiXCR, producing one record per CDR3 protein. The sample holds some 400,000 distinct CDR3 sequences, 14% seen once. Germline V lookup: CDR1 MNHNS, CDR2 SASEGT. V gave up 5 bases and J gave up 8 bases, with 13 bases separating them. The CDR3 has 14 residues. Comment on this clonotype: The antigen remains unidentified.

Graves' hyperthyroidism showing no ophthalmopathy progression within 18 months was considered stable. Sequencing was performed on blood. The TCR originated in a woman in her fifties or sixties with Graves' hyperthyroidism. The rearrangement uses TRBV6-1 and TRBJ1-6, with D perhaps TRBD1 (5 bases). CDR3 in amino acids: CASSPGGVDSPLHF. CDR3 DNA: TGTGCCAGCAGTCCCGGAGGGGTTGATTCACCCCTCCACTTT.